Below are 12 T cell receptor beta chains sequenced from a single sample in a study of cytomegalovirus exposure and HLA in healthy donors. PCR amplification relied on 60 Vbeta primers (plus 13 Jbeta primers). Produced via immunoSEQ multiplex PCR; TCRdb's table is partial and in-frame only. The repertoire holds 200,000 or so clones, with approximately 84% as singletons. Sequenced material: PBMCs. These receptors were obtained from a girl in the first two years of life in good health and CMV-seronegative.

The chain couples TRBV19 to TRBJ2-7, with 7 positions matching TRBD1. With V trimmed by 5 bases and J by 3 bases, 4 bases remained unmatched. The CDR3 loop spans 13 amino acids. Germline loops: CDR1 LNHDA, CDR2 SQIVND (reference sequence). CDR3 loop: CASSFWDSYEQYF. In DNA, the CDR3 is TGTGCCAGTAGTTTTTGGGACAGCTACGAGCAGTACTTC.

V usage is TRBV5-8 and J usage is TRBJ2-7, with 12 bases fitting TRBD1. The V gene's germline CDR1 is SGHTS and CDR2 YDEGEE. This CDR3 contains 14 residues. V was pared by 4 bases and J by 6 bases, with 5 bases of the junction left unmatched. CDR3 DNA sequence: TGTGCCAGCAGCGGGGACAGGGGGCGGTCCGAGCAGTACTTC. Amino acids: CASSGDRGRSEQYF.

This chain connects TRBV11-3 to TRBJ2-3; TRBD2 aligns across 8 bases. CDR1 SGHNT and CDR2 YENEEA come from the germline V gene. The CDR3 length is 14 residues. With V trimmed by 5 bases and J by 6 bases, 7 bases remained unmatched. CDR3 in amino acids: CASSQGGGRDTQYF. The CDR3 nucleotides read TGTGCCAGCAGCCAGGGCGGGGGGCGTGATACGCAGTATTTT.

This sequence joins TRBV25-1 and TRBJ2-7, with a weak D call TRBD2 (7 bases). The CDR3 covers 12 residues. V lost 2 bases and J 6 bases, leaving 8 bases between the germline ends. The germline V gene has CDR1 MGHDK and CDR2 SYGVNS. DNA of the CDR3: TGTGCCAGCAGTGAAGGGGGGGCCGAGCAGTACTTC. Translated: CASSEGGAEQYF.

The chain is built from TRBV7-2 and TRBJ1-5, with 9 bases matching TRBD1. V lost 7 bases to trimming and J lost 4 bases; unmatched junction nucleotides: 8. Looked up from germline, CDR1 is SGHTA and CDR2 is FQGNSA. The CDR3 length is 15 residues. The CDR3 DNA reads as TGTGCCAGCACCTTCCAGACAGGGGGGAATCAGCCCCAGCATTTT. Translation gives CASTFQTGGNQPQHF.

The genes are TRBV4-1 and TRBJ1-1; D perhaps matches TRBD1 (5 bases). The CDR3 length is 15 residues. Germline assignment: CDR1 MGHRA and CDR2 YSYEKL. Between the trimmed V and J ends, which lost 3 bases and 2 bases, there was a span of 13 bases. The chain's CDR3 is CASSHPGLINTEAFF. The CDR3, as DNA: TGCGCCAGCAGCCACCCGGGACTGATAAACACTGAAGCTTTCTTT.

The J gene is TRBJ1-2, the V gene TRBV7-6, with no clear D. The CDR3 spans 14 residues. Germline assignment: CDR1 SGHVS and CDR2 FNYEAQ. Trimming removed 6 bases from V and 7 bases from J, with 18 bases in between. The CDR3 region has the DNA TGTGCCAGCAGGGAATGGGAGGGCTTGGGTGGCTACACCTTC. Amino acids: CASREWEGLGGYTF.

This chain uses TRBV12-5 with TRBJ2-3, with TRBD2 matching 9 bases. Trimming at V came to 7 bases and at J to 6 bases, leaving 23 bases not matched to a gene. Germline lookup yields CDR1 LGHNT and CDR2 FRNRAP. The CDR3 runs to 19 residues. CDR3: CASVPPLKSGGRERDTQYF. The DNA of the CDR3 is TGTGCTAGTGTTCCTCCCCTAAAAAGCGGCGGGAGGGAGAGGGATACGCAGTATTTT.

The J gene is TRBJ1-1, the V gene TRBV6-5; TRBD1 agrees at 7 bases. The CDR3 is 13 residues long. The J segment lost 8 bases and the V segment lost 5 bases, leaving 8 bases of the junction unmatched. Germline V gene sequence: CDR1 MNHEY, CDR2 SVGAGI. CDR3 residues: CASSEARGQEAFF. As DNA, the CDR3 is TGTGCCAGCAGTGAAGCGCGGGGACAGGAAGCTTTCTTT.

The V call is TRBV6-5, the J call TRBJ1-2; D not certain. Trimming took 5 bases from V and 4 from J, leaving 11 bases between them. CDR1 and CDR2 from the germline V gene are MNHEY and SVGAGI. CDR3 length: 13 amino acids. DNA of the CDR3: TGTGCCAGCAGTGAAAGATCGGTCTATGGCTACACCTTC. It yields the protein CASSERSVYGYTF.

The chain has TRBV4-3 and TRBJ1-2; 8 bases match TRBD1. Trimming removed 0 bases from V and 8 bases from J; junction bases left unmatched: 8. CDR3 size: 15 residues. Per the germline V gene, CDR1 is LGHNA and CDR2 is YSLEER. In DNA, the CDR3 is TGCGCCAGCAGCCAAGAATTGACAGGGGTCTCGGGCTACACCTTC. It encodes CASSQELTGVSGYTF.

The chain couples TRBV7-9 to TRBJ2-7; D perhaps matches TRBD1 (6 bases). The germline V gene encodes CDR1 SEHNR and CDR2 FQNEAQ (reference sequence). The CDR3 contains 16 residues. The V end lost 4 bases, the J end lost 0 bases, and 16 bases lay between the germline ends. Here the CDR3 reads CASSSYRDDSSYEQYF. In DNA form, the CDR3 reads TGTGCCAGCAGCTCGTACAGGGACGATAGCTCCTACGAGCAGTACTTC.